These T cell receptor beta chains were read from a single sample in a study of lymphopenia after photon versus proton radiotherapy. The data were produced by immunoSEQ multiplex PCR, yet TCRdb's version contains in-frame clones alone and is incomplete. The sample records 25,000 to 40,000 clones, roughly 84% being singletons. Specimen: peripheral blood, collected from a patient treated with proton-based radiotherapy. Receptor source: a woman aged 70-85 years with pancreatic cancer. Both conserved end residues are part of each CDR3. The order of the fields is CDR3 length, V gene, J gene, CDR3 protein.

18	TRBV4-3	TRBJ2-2	CASSQPPQAGAGAGELFF
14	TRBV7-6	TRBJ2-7	CASSLRTGAYEQYF
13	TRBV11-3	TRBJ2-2	CASSLADNRELFF
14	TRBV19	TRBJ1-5	CASSILGSNQPQHF
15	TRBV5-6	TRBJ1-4	CASSWGTPLNEKLFF
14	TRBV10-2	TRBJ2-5	CASGSGSFQETQYF
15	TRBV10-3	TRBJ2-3	CAISTAGGSTDTQYF
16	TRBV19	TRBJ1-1	CASSSGAGSSNTEAFF
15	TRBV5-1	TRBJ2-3	CASSPGRSGADTQYF
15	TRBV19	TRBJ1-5	CASSIAAGYIHPQHF
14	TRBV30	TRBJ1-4	CAWSRPGTNEKLFF
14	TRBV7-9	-	CASSLTGGVYEQYF
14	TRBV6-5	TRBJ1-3	CASRRTQSGNTIYF
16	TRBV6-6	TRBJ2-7	CASSPYGVRGSYEQYF
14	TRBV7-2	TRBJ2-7	CASSLNPLSGEQYF
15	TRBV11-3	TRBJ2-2	CASSPGDSDTGELFF
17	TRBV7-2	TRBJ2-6	CASSSGTGGMGANVLTF
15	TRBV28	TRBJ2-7	CASSPPDRASHEQYF
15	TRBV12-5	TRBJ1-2	CASGLGQGSSYGYTF
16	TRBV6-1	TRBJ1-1	CASSETGAGGNTEAFF
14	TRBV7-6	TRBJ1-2	CASSPSTGNYGYTF
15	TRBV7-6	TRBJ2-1	CASSPLAGLGNEQFF
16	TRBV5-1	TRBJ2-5	CASSSMGLAGAETQYF
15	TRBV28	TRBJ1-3	CASSLTLYSGNTIYF